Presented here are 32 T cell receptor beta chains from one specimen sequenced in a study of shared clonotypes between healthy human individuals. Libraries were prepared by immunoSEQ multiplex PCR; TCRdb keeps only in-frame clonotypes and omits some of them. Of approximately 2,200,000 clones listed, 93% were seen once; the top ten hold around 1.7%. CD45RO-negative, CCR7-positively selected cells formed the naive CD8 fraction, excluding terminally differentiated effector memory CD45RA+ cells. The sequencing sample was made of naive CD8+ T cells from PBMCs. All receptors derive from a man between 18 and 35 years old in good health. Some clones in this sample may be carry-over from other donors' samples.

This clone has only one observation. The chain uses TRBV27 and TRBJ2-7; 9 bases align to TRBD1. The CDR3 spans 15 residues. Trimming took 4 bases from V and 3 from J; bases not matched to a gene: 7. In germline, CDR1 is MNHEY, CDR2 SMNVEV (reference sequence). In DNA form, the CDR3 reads TGTGCCAGCAGTTGGGGGACAGGGAACCTCTACGAGCAGTACTTC. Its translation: CASSWGTGNLYEQYF.

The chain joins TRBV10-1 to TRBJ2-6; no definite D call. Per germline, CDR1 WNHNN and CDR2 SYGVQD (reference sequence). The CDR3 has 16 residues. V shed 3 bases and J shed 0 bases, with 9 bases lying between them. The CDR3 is CASSEGSYSGANVLTF. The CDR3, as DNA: TGCGCCAGCAGTGAAGGATCCTACTCTGGGGCCAACGTCCTGACTTTC.

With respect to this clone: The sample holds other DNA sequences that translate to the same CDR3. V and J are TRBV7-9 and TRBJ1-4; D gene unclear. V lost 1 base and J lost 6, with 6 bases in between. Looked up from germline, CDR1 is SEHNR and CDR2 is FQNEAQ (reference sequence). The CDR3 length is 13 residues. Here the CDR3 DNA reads TGTGCCAGCAGCTTAGGTCCCCATGAAAAACTGTTTTTT. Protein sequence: CASSLGPHEKLFF.

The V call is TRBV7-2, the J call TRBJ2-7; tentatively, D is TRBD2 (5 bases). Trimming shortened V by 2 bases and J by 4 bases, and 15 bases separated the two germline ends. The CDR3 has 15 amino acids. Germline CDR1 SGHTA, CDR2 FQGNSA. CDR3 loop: CASSLSPASRYEQYF. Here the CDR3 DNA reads TGTGCCAGCAGCTTATCCCCGGCTAGCCGGTACGAGCAGTACTTC.

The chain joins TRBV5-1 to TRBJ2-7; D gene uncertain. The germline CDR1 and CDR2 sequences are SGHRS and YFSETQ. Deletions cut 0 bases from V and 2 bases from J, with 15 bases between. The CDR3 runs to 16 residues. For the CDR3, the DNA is TGCGCCAGCAGCTTGGAGGCGCCACCCCGGCCCTACGAGCAGTACTTC. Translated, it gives CASSLEAPPRPYEQYF. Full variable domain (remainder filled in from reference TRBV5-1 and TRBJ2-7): KAGVTQTPRYLIKTRGQQVTLSCSPISGHRSVSWYQQTPGQGLQFLFEYFSETQRNKGNFPGRFSGRQFSNSRSEMNVSTLELGDSALYLCASSLEAPPRPYEQYFGPGTRLTVT.

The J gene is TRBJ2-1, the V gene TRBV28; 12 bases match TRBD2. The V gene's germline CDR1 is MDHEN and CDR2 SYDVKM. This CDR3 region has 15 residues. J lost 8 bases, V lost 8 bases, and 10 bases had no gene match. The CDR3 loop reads CASRRTSGMSHEQFF. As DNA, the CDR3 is TGTGCCAGCCGCCGGACTAGCGGGATGAGTCATGAGCAGTTCTTC.

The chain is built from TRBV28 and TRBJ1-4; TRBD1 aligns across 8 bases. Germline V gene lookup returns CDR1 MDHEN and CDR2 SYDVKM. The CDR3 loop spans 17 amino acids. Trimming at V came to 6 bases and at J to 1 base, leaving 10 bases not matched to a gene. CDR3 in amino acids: CASRPGQGALTNEKLFF. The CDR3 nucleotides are TGTGCCAGCAGACCTGGACAGGGAGCGTTAACTAATGAAAAACTGTTTTTT. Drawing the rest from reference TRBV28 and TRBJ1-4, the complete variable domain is DVKVTQSSRYLVKRTGEKVFLECVQDMDHENMFWYRQDPGLGLRLIYFSYDVKMKEKGDIPEGYSVSREKKERFSLILESASTNQTSMYLCASRPGQGALTNEKLFFGSGTQLSVL.

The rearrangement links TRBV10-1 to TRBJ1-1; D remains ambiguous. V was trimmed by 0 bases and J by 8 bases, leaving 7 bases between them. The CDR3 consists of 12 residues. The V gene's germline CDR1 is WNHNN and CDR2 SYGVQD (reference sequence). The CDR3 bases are TGCGCCAGCAGTGAGTCGGGCAGCGAAGCTTTCTTT. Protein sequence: CASSESGSEAFF.

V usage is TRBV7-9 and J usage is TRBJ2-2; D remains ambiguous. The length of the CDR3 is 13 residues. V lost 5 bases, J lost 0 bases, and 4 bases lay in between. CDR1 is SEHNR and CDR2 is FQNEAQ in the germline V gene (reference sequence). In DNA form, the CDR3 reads TGTGCCAGCAGCCAAACGAACACCGGGGAGCTGTTTTTT. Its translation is CASSQTNTGELFF.

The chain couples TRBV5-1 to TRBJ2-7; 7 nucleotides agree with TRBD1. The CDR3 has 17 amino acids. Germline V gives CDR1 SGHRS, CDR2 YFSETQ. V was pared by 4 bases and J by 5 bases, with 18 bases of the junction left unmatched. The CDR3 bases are TGCGCCAGCAGCAACAGCCAGACAGGGCCCCCTACCAACGAGCAGTACTTC. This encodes CASSNSQTGPPTNEQYF.

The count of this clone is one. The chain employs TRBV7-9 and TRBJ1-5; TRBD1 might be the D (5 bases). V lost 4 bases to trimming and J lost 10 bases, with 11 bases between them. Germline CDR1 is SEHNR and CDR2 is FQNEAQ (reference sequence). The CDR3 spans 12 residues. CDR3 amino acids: CASSSGTSPQHF. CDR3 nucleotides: TGTGCCAGCAGCTCCGGGACGTCCCCCCAGCATTTT.

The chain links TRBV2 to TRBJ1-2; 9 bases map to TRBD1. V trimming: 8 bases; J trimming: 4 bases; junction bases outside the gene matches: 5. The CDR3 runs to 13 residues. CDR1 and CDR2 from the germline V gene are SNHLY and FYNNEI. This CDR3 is CASWTGEGYGYTF. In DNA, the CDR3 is TGTGCCAGCTGGACAGGGGAAGGCTATGGCTACACCTTC.

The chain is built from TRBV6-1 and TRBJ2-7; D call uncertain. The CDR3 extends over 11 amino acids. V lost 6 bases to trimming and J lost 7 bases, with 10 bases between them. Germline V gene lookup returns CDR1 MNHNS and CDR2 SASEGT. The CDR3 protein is CASRAVGEQYF. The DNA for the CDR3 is TGTGCCAGCAGGGCCGTGGGGGAGCAGTACTTC.

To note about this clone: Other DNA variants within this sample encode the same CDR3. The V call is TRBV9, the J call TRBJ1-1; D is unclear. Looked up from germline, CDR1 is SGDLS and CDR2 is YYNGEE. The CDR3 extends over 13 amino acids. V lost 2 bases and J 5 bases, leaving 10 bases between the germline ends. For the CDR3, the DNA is TGTGCCAGCAGCGTCGGCGGGAGAACTGAAGCTTTCTTT. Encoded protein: CASSVGGRTEAFF.

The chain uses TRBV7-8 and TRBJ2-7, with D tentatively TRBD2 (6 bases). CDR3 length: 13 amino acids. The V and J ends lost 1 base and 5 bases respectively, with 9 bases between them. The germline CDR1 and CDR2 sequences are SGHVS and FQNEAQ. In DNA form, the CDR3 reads TGTGCCAGCAGCTTAGAGTCGGGGGACGAGCAGTACTTC. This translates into CASSLESGDEQYF. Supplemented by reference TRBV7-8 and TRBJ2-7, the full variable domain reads GAGVSQSPRYKVAKRGQDVALRCDPISGHVSLFWYQQALGQGPEFLTYFQNEAQLDKSGLPSDRFFAERPEGSVSTLKIQRTQQEDSAVYLCASSLESGDEQYFGPGTRLTVT.

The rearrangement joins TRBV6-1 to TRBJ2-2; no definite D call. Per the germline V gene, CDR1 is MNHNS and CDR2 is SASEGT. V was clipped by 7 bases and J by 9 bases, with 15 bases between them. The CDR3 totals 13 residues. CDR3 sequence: CASTLIFARELFF. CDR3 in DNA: TGTGCCAGCACCCTCATCTTCGCCCGGGAGCTGTTTTTT.

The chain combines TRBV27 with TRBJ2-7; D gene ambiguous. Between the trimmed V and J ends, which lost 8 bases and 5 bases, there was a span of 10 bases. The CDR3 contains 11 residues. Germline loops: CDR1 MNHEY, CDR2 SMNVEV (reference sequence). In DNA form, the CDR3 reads TGTGCCAGCCGTGACCGGGACGAGCAGTACTTC. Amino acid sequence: CASRDRDEQYF.

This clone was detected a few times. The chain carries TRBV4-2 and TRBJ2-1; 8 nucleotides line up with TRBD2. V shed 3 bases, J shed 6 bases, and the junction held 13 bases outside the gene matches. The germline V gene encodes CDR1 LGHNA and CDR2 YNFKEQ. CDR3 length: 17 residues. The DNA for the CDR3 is TGTGCCAGCAGCCATAAGGCTGGAGCGGGAGTGGGCAATGAGCAGTTCTTC. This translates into CASSHKAGAGVGNEQFF.

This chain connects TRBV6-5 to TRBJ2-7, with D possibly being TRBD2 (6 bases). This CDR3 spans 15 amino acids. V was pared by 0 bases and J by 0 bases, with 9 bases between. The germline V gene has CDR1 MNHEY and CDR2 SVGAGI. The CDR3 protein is CASSYSEGSSYEQYF. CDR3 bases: TGTGCCAGCAGTTACTCGGAGGGCAGCTCCTACGAGCAGTACTTC.

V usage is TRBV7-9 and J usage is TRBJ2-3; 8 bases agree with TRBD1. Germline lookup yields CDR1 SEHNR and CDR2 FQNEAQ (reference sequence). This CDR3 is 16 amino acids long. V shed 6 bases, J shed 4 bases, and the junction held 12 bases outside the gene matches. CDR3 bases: TGTGCCAGCAGTTCCACAGGGGGATGGGTGGCAGATACGCAGTATTTT. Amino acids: CASSSTGGWVADTQYF.

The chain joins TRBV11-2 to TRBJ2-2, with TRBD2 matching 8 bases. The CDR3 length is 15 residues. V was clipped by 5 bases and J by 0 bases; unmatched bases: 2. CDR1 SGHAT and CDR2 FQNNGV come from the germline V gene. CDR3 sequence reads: CASSEGLANTGELFF. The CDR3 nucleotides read TGTGCCAGCAGCGAGGGACTAGCGAACACCGGGGAGCTGTTTTTT. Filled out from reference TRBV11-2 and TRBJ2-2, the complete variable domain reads EAGVAQSPRYKIIEKRQSVAFWCNPISGHATLYWYQQILGQGPKLLIQFQNNGVVDDSQLPKDRFSAERLKGVDSTLKIQPAKLEDSAVYLCASSEGLANTGELFFGEGSRLTVL.

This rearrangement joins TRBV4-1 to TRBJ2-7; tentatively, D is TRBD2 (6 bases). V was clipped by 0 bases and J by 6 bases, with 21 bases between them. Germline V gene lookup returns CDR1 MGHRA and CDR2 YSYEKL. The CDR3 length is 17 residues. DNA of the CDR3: TGCGCCAGCAGCCAAGAAGGTTGGGCAGGGACTTTGGGCGAGCAGTACTTC. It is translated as CASSQEGWAGTLGEQYF.

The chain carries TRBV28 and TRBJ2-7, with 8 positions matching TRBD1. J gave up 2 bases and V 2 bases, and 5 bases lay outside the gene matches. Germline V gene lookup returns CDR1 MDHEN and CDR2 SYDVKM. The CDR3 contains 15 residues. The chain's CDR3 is CASSLPPQGAYEQYF. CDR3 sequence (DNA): TGTGCCAGCAGTTTACCCCCACAGGGGGCCTACGAGCAGTACTTC.

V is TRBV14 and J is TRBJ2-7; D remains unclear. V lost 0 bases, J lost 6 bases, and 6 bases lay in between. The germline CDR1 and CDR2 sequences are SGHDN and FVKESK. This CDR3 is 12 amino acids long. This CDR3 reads CASSQDLGEQYF. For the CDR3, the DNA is TGTGCCAGCAGCCAAGATCTAGGCGAGCAGTACTTC.

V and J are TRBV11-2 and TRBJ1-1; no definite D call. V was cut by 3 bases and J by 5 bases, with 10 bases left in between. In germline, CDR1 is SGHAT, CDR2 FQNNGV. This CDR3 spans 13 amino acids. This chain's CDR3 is CASSFPSGTEAFF. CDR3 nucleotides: TGTGCCAGCAGCTTCCCGAGTGGGACTGAAGCTTTCTTT.

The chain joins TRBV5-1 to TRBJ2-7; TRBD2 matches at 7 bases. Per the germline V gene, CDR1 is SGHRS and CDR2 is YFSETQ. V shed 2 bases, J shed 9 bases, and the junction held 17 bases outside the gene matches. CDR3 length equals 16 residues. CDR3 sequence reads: CASSFSSGTSYEGQYF. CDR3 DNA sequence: TGCGCCAGCAGCTTTTCGAGCGGGACCTCCTACGAGGGGCAGTACTTC.

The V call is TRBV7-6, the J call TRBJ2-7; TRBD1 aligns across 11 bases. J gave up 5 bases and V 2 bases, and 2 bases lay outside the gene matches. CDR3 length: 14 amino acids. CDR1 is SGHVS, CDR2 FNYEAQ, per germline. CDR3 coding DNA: TGTGCCAGCAGCTTAACGGGACAGGGGGACGAGCAGTACTTC. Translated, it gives CASSLTGQGDEQYF.

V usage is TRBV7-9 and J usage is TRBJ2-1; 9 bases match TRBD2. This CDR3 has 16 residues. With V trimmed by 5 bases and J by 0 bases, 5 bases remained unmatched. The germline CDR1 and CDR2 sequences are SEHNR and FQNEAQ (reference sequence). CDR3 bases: TGTGCCAGCAGCGGGCTAGCGGGGAGCTCCTACAATGAGCAGTTCTTC. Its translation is CASSGLAGSSYNEQFF.

In DNA form, the CDR3 reads TGTGCCAGCAGCTTGGGAGCAGGGGCTCTGCCCCAGCATTTT. Encoded protein: CASSLGAGALPQHF. This rearrangement joins TRBV5-6 to TRBJ1-5, with D possibly being TRBD1 (6 bases). V dropped 0 bases and J dropped 9 bases, with 13 bases sitting between them. CDR1 and CDR2 (germline): SGHDT, YYEEEE. This CDR3 region has 14 residues.

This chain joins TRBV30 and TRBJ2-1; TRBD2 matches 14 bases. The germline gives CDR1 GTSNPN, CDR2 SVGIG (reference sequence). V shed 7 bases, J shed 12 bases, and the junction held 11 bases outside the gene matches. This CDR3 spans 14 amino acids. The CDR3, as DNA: TGTGCCTCCGACGGGACTAGCGGGAGCACGGGGCAGTTCTTC. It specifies CASDGTSGSTGQFF.

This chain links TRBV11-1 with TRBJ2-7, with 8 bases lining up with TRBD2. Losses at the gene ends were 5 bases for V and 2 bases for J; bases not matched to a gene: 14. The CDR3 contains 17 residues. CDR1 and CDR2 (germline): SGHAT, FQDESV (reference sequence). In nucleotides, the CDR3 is TGTGCCAGCAGCCCCCGTCGGGGTAGCGGGACAACCTACGAGCAGTACTTC. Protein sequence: CASSPRRGSGTTYEQYF.

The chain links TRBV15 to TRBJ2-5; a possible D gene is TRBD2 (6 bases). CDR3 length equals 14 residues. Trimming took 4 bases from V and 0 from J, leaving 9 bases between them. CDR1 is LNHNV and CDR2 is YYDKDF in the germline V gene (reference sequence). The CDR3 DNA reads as TGTGCCACCAGCAACGGCGGGGACCAAGAGACCCAGTACTTC. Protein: CATSNGGDQETQYF.